One sample yielded the 20 T cell receptor beta chains listed below, sequenced in a study of T-cell reconstitution after alpha-beta-depleted transplantation in children. TCRbeta library construction was performed incorporating unique molecular identifiers. TCRdb re-called the PCR reads with MiXCR, one entry per CDR3 protein. The sample holds under 350,000 distinct CDR3 sequences, around 9.6% seen once. The material was PBMCs from the stem cell graft donor, obtained from the stem cell graft. These receptors were collected from a human donor who donated a stem cell graft to a child with SCID.

This clonotype was observed at least ten times. This chain joins TRBV11-2 and TRBJ1-1; 11 bases align to TRBD1. The CDR3 is 15 residues long. The V and J ends lost 6 bases and 5 bases, in that order; junction bases with no gene match: 8. Germline-derived CDR1 and CDR2 are SGHAT and FQNNGV. CDR3 residues: CASRLRTGGLTEAFF. CDR3 nucleotides: TGTGCCAGCAGATTACGGACAGGGGGCTTGACTGAAGCTTTCTTT.

The chain combines TRBV7-9 with TRBJ2-5; D is uncertain. The germline V and J ends were trimmed by 2 bases and 5 bases, with 9 bases remaining between them. The CDR3 extends over 13 amino acids. Germline V gene sequence: CDR1 SEHNR, CDR2 FQNEAQ (reference sequence). CDR3 in amino acids: CASSLPNRETQYF. DNA of the CDR3: TGTGCCAGCAGCTTACCTAATAGGGAGACCCAGTACTTC.

The chain recombines TRBV5-1 with TRBJ2-3, with D possibly being TRBD1 (5 bases). The CDR3 covers 16 residues. The V gene's germline CDR1 is SGHRS and CDR2 YFSETQ. With 0 bases removed from V and 5 bases from J, the gap between germline ends came to 16 bases. The CDR3 nucleotides read TGCGCCAGCAGCTTGGCTGGGCAGGGAACCGGAGATACGCAGTATTTT. Translated: CASSLAGQGTGDTQYF.

CDR3: CASSSTLGGNEQFF. The CDR3, as DNA: TGTGCCAGCAGCTCGACTTTAGGGGGGAATGAGCAGTTCTTC. The chain recombines TRBV7-6 with TRBJ2-1; D might be TRBD1 or TRBD2, each matching 6 bases. Per germline, CDR1 SGHVS and CDR2 FNYEAQ. Between the trimmed V and J ends, which lost 4 bases and 7 bases, there was a span of 14 bases. The CDR3 covers 14 residues.

Many counts were recorded for this clonotype. The chain combines TRBV7-9 with TRBJ1-5, with D tentatively TRBD1 (5 bases). Trimming shortened V by 5 bases and J by 2 bases, and 10 bases separated the two germline ends. Germline lookup yields CDR1 SEHNR and CDR2 FQNEAQ (reference sequence). CDR3 length equals 14 residues. CDR3 loop: CASSQGPGNQPQHF. In DNA form, the CDR3 reads TGTGCCAGCAGCCAGGGTCCTGGCAATCAGCCCCAGCATTTT.

This chain connects TRBV7-8 to TRBJ2-1; D gene uncertain. Germline V gene data show CDR1 as SGHVS and CDR2 as FQNEAQ. CDR3 length equals 15 residues. The V end lost 5 bases, the J end lost 1 base, and 12 bases lay between the germline ends. The CDR3 nucleotides are TGTGCCAGCAGCCCCCGAGGTTGGTCCTACAATGAGCAGTTCTTC. It specifies CASSPRGWSYNEQFF.

This clonotype has only a few counts. The V and J genes are TRBV4-1 and TRBJ1-5; D is uncertain. Germline V CDR1 and CDR2: MGHRA, YSYEKL. V lost 3 bases and J 2 bases, leaving 17 bases between the germline ends. This CDR3 contains 17 residues. The CDR3 region has the DNA TGCGCCAGCAGCCAGGCCAACTCGCGGGATGGCAATCAGCCCCAGCATTTT. Protein product: CASSQANSRDGNQPQHF.

Note on this clonotype: A much bigger clone sits one base away, suggesting this may be a read error. The V gene is TRBV2, the J gene TRBJ1-6, with D hard to call. CDR3 size: 14 residues. V was pared by 7 bases and J by 8 bases, with 15 bases between. CDR1 SNHLY and CDR2 FYNNEI come from the germline V gene. DNA of the CDR3: TGTGCCAGCATTGGGATGGTTGTTGATTCACCCCTCCACTTT. Its translation: CASIGMVVDSPLHF.

J is TRBJ2-5 and V is TRBV7-9; no clear D gene. CDR3 length equals 16 residues. Germline V CDR1 and CDR2: SEHNR, FQNEAQ (reference sequence). Trimming removed 5 bases from V and 4 bases from J, with 20 bases in between. The CDR3 sequence: CASSPKLSESRETQYF. CDR3 nucleotide sequence: TGTGCCAGCAGCCCCAAATTGTCGGAGTCTCGAGAGACCCAGTACTTC.

This clonotype was found a few times. The chain employs TRBV6-5 and TRBJ2-1; the D gene is possibly TRBD2 (5 bases). The CDR3 is 17 residues long. In germline, CDR1 is MNHEY, CDR2 SVGAGI. Trimming cost V 0 bases and J 2 bases, with 14 bases left between them. The CDR3 DNA sequence: TGTGCCAGCAGTTACTCAGGTGTTTGGGGAGCCTACAATGAGCAGTTCTTC. This translates into CASSYSGVWGAYNEQFF.

This clonotype was observed a few times. V usage is TRBV24-1 and J usage is TRBJ2-1, with D possibly matching TRBD2 (6 bases). V was cut by 2 bases and J by 8 bases, with 21 bases left in between. Germline CDR1 reads KGHDR; CDR2 reads SFDVKD. This CDR3 has 17 residues. CDR3 sequence (DNA): TGTGCCACCAGTGATTCTGGGCTAGCGCCGGGTGAGGATGAGCAGTTCTTC. Its protein product is CATSDSGLAPGEDEQFF.

This clonotype was seen repeatedly, ten times or more. The chain links TRBV10-3 to TRBJ1-2; weak D call: TRBD1 (5 bases). Trimming cost V 0 bases and J 7 bases, with 12 bases left between them. CDR3 length: 14 residues. CDR1 is ENHRY and CDR2 is SYGVKD in the germline V gene. CDR3 protein: CAISESGRDGGYTF. The CDR3 coding sequence is TGTGCCATCAGTGAGTCGGGCAGGGATGGTGGCTACACCTTC.

CDR3 nucleotides: TGCAGCGTTTCATCCTCAGGGGCAGGTATGAACACTGAAGCTTTCTTT. Its translation is CSVSSSGAGMNTEAFF. This chain uses TRBV29-1 with TRBJ1-1, with a weak D call TRBD1 (6 bases). The V gene lost 5 bases and the J gene lost 0 bases, with 19 bases spanning the gap. The CDR3 covers 16 residues. In germline, CDR1 is SQVTM, CDR2 ANQGSEA.

Ten or more counts support this clonotype. The chain combines TRBV9 with TRBJ1-2, with a weak D call TRBD1 (5 bases). This CDR3 spans 14 amino acids. Per germline, CDR1 SGDLS and CDR2 YYNGEE. V was shortened by 0 bases and J by 4 bases, with 10 bases between the two germline ends. The CDR3 loop is CASSVDYRPYGYTF. CDR3 DNA: TGTGCCAGCAGCGTAGACTACAGGCCCTATGGCTACACCTTC.

Points on this clonotype: Given a much more abundant clone one base away, this may be a read error. The conserved phenylalanine or tryptophan is not found at the CDR3 terminus, so this likely reflects a read error. V usage is TRBV5-1 and J usage is TRBJ2-2; a weak D match, TRBD1 (6 bases). V was cut by 1 base and J by 2 bases, with 9 bases left in between. The CDR3 is made up of 15 amino acids. Germline loops: CDR1 SGHRS, CDR2 YFSETQ. The CDR3 DNA sequence: TGCGCCAGCAGCTTGCGGACAGTTAACACCGGGGAGCTGTTTATT. Translation: CASSLRTVNTGELFI.

DNA of the CDR3: TGTGCCATCATGACGGGACAGGCGAACACTGAAGCTTTCTTT. Translated: CAIMTGQANTEAFF. This chain uses TRBV10-3 with TRBJ1-1; 8 positions match TRBD1. This CDR3 is built from 14 residues. The V gene's germline CDR1 is ENHRY and CDR2 SYGVKD. V shed 7 bases and J 1 base; nucleotides not matched to a gene: 5.

The rearrangement joins TRBV20-1 to TRBJ2-7; possibly TRBD2 for D (6 bases). The germline V gene encodes CDR1 DFQATT and CDR2 SNEGSKA (reference sequence). The CDR3 loop spans 15 amino acids. V shed 0 bases and J shed 0 bases, with 12 bases lying between them. CDR3 amino acids: CSARDEWRASYEQYF. The CDR3 nucleotides read TGCAGTGCTAGAGATGAGTGGAGGGCCTCCTACGAGCAGTACTTC.

This clonotype has more than one count but fewer than ten. The gene calls are TRBV12-3 or TRBV12-4 and TRBJ2-1; D tentatively fits TRBD1 or TRBD2 (6 bases each). CDR3 size: 14 residues. The V and J ends lost 6 bases and 12 bases respectively, with 21 bases between them. This CDR3 reads CASSPGVDLGGQFF. CDR3 bases: TGTGCCAGCAGCCCAGGGGTGGACCTGGGGGGGCAGTTCTTC.

This clonotype came up many times. The chain employs TRBV11-1 and TRBJ1-1, with D uncertain. V shed 4 bases and J shed 6 bases, with 12 bases lying between them. CDR3 length: 13 amino acids. In germline, CDR1 is SGHAT, CDR2 FQDESV (reference sequence). The chain's CDR3 is CASSSDFGAEAFF. In nucleotides, the CDR3 is TGTGCCAGCAGCTCAGACTTTGGGGCTGAAGCTTTCTTT.

V is TRBV14 and J is TRBJ2-1, with a tentative D call TRBD1 (5 bases). This CDR3 has 17 residues. CDR1 is SGHDN and CDR2 is FVKESK in the germline V gene. V gave up 1 base and J gave up 5 bases, with 18 bases separating them. Written as DNA, the CDR3 is TGTGCCAGCAGCCAAGGGGGCTGGGCCCGTTGGGACAATGAGCAGTTCTTC. Translated, it gives CASSQGGWARWDNEQFF.